Each of the 18 T cell receptor beta chains below was sequenced from the same sample in a study of shared clonotypes between healthy human individuals. The assay was immunoSEQ multiplex PCR, and TCRdb's table has in-frame clones only and misses some. Of about 2 million clones in the sample, about 94% are singletons; the top ten hold 1.1%. The naive CD8 fraction comprised CD45RO-negative cells positively selected for CCR7 and excluded terminally differentiated effector memory CD45RA+ cells. The material sequenced was naive CD8+ T cells sorted from blood. The receptors were sampled from a man younger than 35 in good health.

V gene TRBV7-9 combines with J gene TRBJ2-2; maybe TRBD2 (5 bases). Germline V gene data show CDR1 as SEHNR and CDR2 as FQNEAQ (reference sequence). The CDR3 extends over 16 amino acids. Between the trimmed V and J ends, which lost 5 bases and 2 bases, there was a span of 15 bases. The CDR3 sequence is CASSLTDGGNTGELFF. The CDR3 DNA sequence: TGTGCCAGCAGCCTTACGGACGGAGGAAACACCGGGGAGCTGTTTTTT.

CDR3 bases: TGTGCCATCGAGGGGGGTGACGGCACAGATACGCAGTATTTT. Protein product: CAIEGGDGTDTQYF. This rearrangement joins TRBV6-1 to TRBJ2-3; D may match TRBD1 or TRBD2 (6 bases each). The germline V gene has CDR1 MNHNS and CDR2 SASEGT. This CDR3 is built from 14 residues. Trimming took off 10 bases at V and 1 base at J, with 15 bases between the two ends.

V gene TRBV11-2 combines with J gene TRBJ2-1; D is tentatively TRBD1 or TRBD2 (5 bases each). Deletions cut 0 bases from V and 2 bases from J, with 20 bases between. The germline gives CDR1 SGHAT, CDR2 FQNNGV. CDR3 length: 19 residues. This CDR3 is CASSLDIGVGTQTYNEQFF. The CDR3 bases are TGTGCCAGCAGCTTAGATATTGGAGTGGGGACCCAGACCTACAATGAGCAGTTCTTC. Drawing the rest from reference TRBV11-2 and TRBJ2-1, the complete variable domain is EAGVAQSPRYKIIEKRQSVAFWCNPISGHATLYWYQQILGQGPKLLIQFQNNGVVDDSQLPKDRFSAERLKGVDSTLKIQPAKLEDSAVYLCASSLDIGVGTQTYNEQFFGPGTRLTVL.

The CDR3 spells CASSGGKSYEQYF. The CDR3 DNA follows: TGTGCCAGCAGTGGAGGAAAATCCTACGAGCAGTACTTC. This chain uses TRBV6-6 with TRBJ2-7; D may be TRBD2 (5 bases). The V end was cut by 5 bases, the J end by 1 base, with 9 bases between. Germline V gene lookup returns CDR1 MNHNY and CDR2 SVGAGI (reference sequence). CDR3 length: 13 amino acids.

The chain carries TRBV4-1 and TRBJ2-7, with a possible D match to TRBD1 (6 bases). V was clipped by 3 bases and J by 5 bases, with 11 bases between them. CDR1 and CDR2 (germline): MGHRA, YSYEKL. The CDR3 runs 13 residues. CDR3 protein: CASSQPRGDEQYF. The CDR3, as DNA: TGCGCCAGCAGCCAGCCCAGGGGAGACGAGCAGTACTTC.

CDR3 residues: CASSFGVTSGSYEQYF. For the CDR3, the DNA is TGTGCCAGCAGCTTTGGGGTTACTAGCGGCTCCTACGAGCAGTACTTC. The rearrangement joins TRBV7-9 to TRBJ2-7; TRBD2 matches at 8 bases. Germline values: CDR1 SEHNR, CDR2 FQNEAQ (reference sequence). The CDR3 covers 16 residues. The V and J ends lost 3 bases and 0 bases, in that order; junction bases with no gene match: 7.

The chain couples TRBV2 to TRBJ2-7, with D maybe TRBD1 (6 bases). This CDR3 has 11 residues. CDR1 SNHLY and CDR2 FYNNEI come from the germline V gene. V lost 8 bases and J lost 6, with 11 bases in between. The DNA for the CDR3 is TGTGCCAGCTTTTCAGGGGTCGAGCAGTACTTC. It yields the protein CASFSGVEQYF. The full variable domain, its missing parts supplied by reference TRBV2 and TRBJ2-7, is EPEVTQTPSHQVTQMGQEVILRCVPISNHLYFYWYRQILGQKVEFLVSFYNNEISEKSEIFDDQFSVERPDGSNFTLKIRSTKLEDSAMYFCASFSGVEQYFGPGTRLTVT.

The genes are TRBV7-2 and TRBJ2-5, with 10 bases that match TRBD2. V was pared by 4 bases and J by 1 base, with 9 bases of the junction left unmatched. This CDR3 has 17 residues. CDR1 and CDR2 (germline): SGHTA, FQGNSA. CDR3 nucleotide sequence: TGTGCCAGCAGCTACCATCTAGCGGGAGTGGCCCAAGAGACCCAGTACTTC. Translated: CASSYHLAGVAQETQYF.

The rearrangement joins TRBV11-2 to TRBJ2-7; D unclear. V was pared by 1 base and J by 6 bases, with 7 bases between. The CDR3 extends over 12 amino acids. Germline V lookup: CDR1 SGHAT, CDR2 FQNNGV. CDR3 amino acids: CASSLGLTEQYF. The CDR3 DNA follows: TGTGCCAGCAGCTTAGGACTGACCGAGCAGTACTTC.

This rearrangement joins TRBV6-5 to TRBJ2-3; possibly TRBD1 for D (5 bases). The germline gives CDR1 MNHEY, CDR2 SVGAGI. The CDR3 spans 14 residues. The ends were cut back, 2 bases at V and 5 bases at J, with 11 bases in the middle. CDR3 loop: CASSYEAGLDTQYF. The CDR3 DNA reads as TGTGCCAGCAGTTACGAGGCAGGGTTAGATACGCAGTATTTT.

The genes are TRBV7-9 and TRBJ1-4; no clear D. Germline V lookup: CDR1 SEHNR, CDR2 FQNEAQ (reference sequence). The CDR3 contains 15 residues. Trimming shortened V by 1 base and J by 5 bases, and 11 bases separated the two germline ends. Written as DNA, the CDR3 is TGTGCCAGCAGCTTAGTGGAGCCGATGAATGAAAAACTGTTTTTT. It codes for CASSLVEPMNEKLFF.

This clone was seen once. The J gene is TRBJ2-7, the V gene TRBV29-1; 11 bases agree with TRBD2. After removal of 6 bases from V and 2 bases from J, the junction contained 3 bases not matched to a gene. Germline V gives CDR1 SQVTM, CDR2 ANQGSEA. The CDR3 is 13 residues long. CDR3 region: CSVGTSGTYEQYF. For the CDR3, the DNA is TGCAGCGTGGGGACTAGCGGTACCTACGAGCAGTACTTC.

The chain joins TRBV7-9 to TRBJ1-4; D possibly corresponds to TRBD1 (6 bases). This CDR3 is 17 amino acids long. Germline loops: CDR1 SEHNR, CDR2 FQNEAQ (reference sequence). Deletions cut 7 bases from V and 4 bases from J, with 22 bases between. The CDR3 loop reads CASTLFVGGRVNEKLFF. The CDR3 nucleotides read TGTGCCAGCACTCTTTTCGTTGGGGGCAGGGTTAATGAAAAACTGTTTTTT.

The chain couples TRBV20-1 to TRBJ2-3; perhaps D is TRBD1 or TRBD2 (6 bases each). The V gene's germline CDR1 is DFQATT and CDR2 SNEGSKA (reference sequence). The CDR3 length is 11 residues. V was shortened by 6 bases and J by 3 bases, with 7 bases between the two germline ends. The chain's CDR3 is CSAGGTDTQYF. CDR3 nucleotide sequence: TGCAGTGCAGGGGGGACAGATACGCAGTATTTT.

This chain uses TRBV5-4 with TRBJ1-1, with TRBD1 matching 7 bases. Per germline, CDR1 SGHNT and CDR2 YYREEE (reference sequence). V gave up 4 bases and J gave up 5 bases; unmatched junction bases: 11. The CDR3 covers 15 residues. Written as DNA, the CDR3 is TGTGCCAGCAGCCCGAAGACAGGGCTGGGGACTGAAGCTTTCTTT. Translating gives CASSPKTGLGTEAFF.

The rearrangement uses TRBV9 and TRBJ1-4, with D possibly being TRBD1 (6 bases). The CDR3 is 14 amino acids. V was clipped by 6 bases and J by 2 bases, with 11 bases between them. CDR1 and CDR2 from the germline V gene are SGDLS and YYNGEE. CDR3 amino acids: CASNGGATNEKLFF. CDR3 DNA sequence: TGTGCCAGCAACGGGGGCGCGACTAATGAAAAACTGTTTTTT.

The chain couples TRBV10-3 to TRBJ2-7, with 10 bases that match TRBD1. V trimming: 4 bases; J trimming: 3 bases; junction bases outside the gene matches: 3. This CDR3 is built from 14 residues. Germline lookup yields CDR1 ENHRY and CDR2 SYGVKD. The CDR3 DNA reads as TGTGCCATCAGTGCAGGACAGGGGGGCTACGAGCAGTACTTC. Translating it yields CAISAGQGGYEQYF.

The sample holds one count of this clone. V is TRBV28 and J is TRBJ1-5; D remains ambiguous. CDR1 is MDHEN, CDR2 SYDVKM, per germline. CDR3 size: 17 residues. V was pared by 4 bases and J by 1 base, with 17 bases between. The CDR3 loop is CASSSPSLTVSNQPQHF. The CDR3 bases are TGTGCCAGCAGTTCGCCCTCTTTGACGGTAAGCAATCAGCCCCAGCATTTT.